This T cell receptor (beta chain) is from a study of long-term antiretroviral therapy in people with HIV. As concerns this clone: What it binds is not known.

United States facilities provided treatment to all participants with HIV. Study observations and caveats: Repertoire composition at all time points was dominated by clones that had expanded before ART. Diversity rose after ART but stayed below transplant donor controls. When set beside controls, HIV repertoires had CDR3 length ranges that were narrower.

The run of the v3.0 immunoSEQ assay was at survey level. The table came from immunoSEQ multiplex PCR; TCRdb's copy has only in-frame clones and leaves some out. Here the sample spans roughly 25,000 clones, more than 65% being singletons. The source material was unsorted PBMCs, sampled 0.5 years after starting antiretroviral therapy. The receptor comes from a woman in her thirties or forties with HIV.

CDR3 loop: CASSQDVTGPYNEQFF. CDR3 coding DNA: TGCGCCAGCAGCCAAGATGTGACAGGTCCTTACAATGAGCAGTTCTTC. The chain joins TRBV4-1 to TRBJ2-1; the D gene is possibly TRBD1 (6 bases). The CDR3 covers 16 residues. The germline V gene encodes CDR1 MGHRA and CDR2 YSYEKL. V was cut by 0 bases and J by 4 bases, with 13 bases left in between.